A selection of T cell receptor beta chains follows, all from one sample in a study of OX40 agonist ivuxolimab in advanced cancers. Some clones are missing from TCRdb's copy, which holds only in-frame ones; the method was immunoSEQ multiplex PCR. The sample holds under 75,000 clones, 70% to 90% seen once. Sequences were derived from CD4+ or CD8+ T cells sorted from blood, sampled in a trial of the OX40 agonist ivuxolimab. These receptors all stem from an adult with an advanced solid tumor such as melanoma, head and neck, liver or kidney cancer. Each CDR3 is given without its conserved first and last residue. The order of the fields is CDR3 protein, CDR3 length, J gene, V gene.

CDR3aa: AWRGTGARSSTEAF; len: 14; j_gene: TRBJ1-1; v_gene: TRBV30
CDR3aa: ASSSLGQGQETQY; len: 13; j_gene: TRBJ2-5; v_gene: TRBV7-9
CDR3aa: ASSHLAGDGTQY; len: 12; j_gene: TRBJ2-3; v_gene: TRBV7-2
CDR3aa: ASSPPGQSAKQY; len: 12; j_gene: TRBJ2-7; v_gene: TRBV6-5
CDR3aa: ASLLTPLSYEQY; len: 12; j_gene: TRBJ2-7; v_gene: TRBV7-2
CDR3aa: ASSPDRGSRETQY; len: 13; j_gene: TRBJ2-5; v_gene: TRBV19
CDR3aa: ASSLAKTEAF; len: 10; j_gene: TRBJ1-1; v_gene: TRBV7-9
CDR3aa: AISATTGYNEQF; len: 12; j_gene: TRBJ2-1; v_gene: TRBV10-3
CDR3aa: ASSIKGEGNQPQH; len: 13; j_gene: TRBJ1-5; v_gene: TRBV19
CDR3aa: ASSVFQGALTYEQY; len: 14; j_gene: TRBJ2-7; v_gene: TRBV5-6
CDR3aa: ASRTGPTYEQY; len: 11; j_gene: TRBJ2-7; v_gene: TRBV28
CDR3aa: ASSLTLSRYYGYT; len: 13; j_gene: TRBJ1-2; v_gene: TRBV5-6
CDR3aa: ASTTGELGYT; len: 10; j_gene: TRBJ1-2; v_gene: TRBV27
CDR3aa: ASRDQVPNTEAF; len: 12; j_gene: TRBJ1-1; v_gene: TRBV19
CDR3aa: ASSPAGGETQY; len: 11; j_gene: TRBJ2-5; v_gene: TRBV5-1
CDR3aa: ASSVRTLGAGELF; len: 13; j_gene: TRBJ2-2; v_gene: TRBV9
CDR3aa: ASSPTGSGGNQPQH; len: 14; j_gene: TRBJ1-5; v_gene: TRBV5-5
CDR3aa: ASSIAGWDTEAF; len: 12; j_gene: TRBJ1-1; v_gene: TRBV19
CDR3aa: AWSVTLSGETQY; len: 12; j_gene: TRBJ2-5; v_gene: TRBV30
CDR3aa: ASSFAGSYEQY; len: 11; j_gene: TRBJ2-7; v_gene: TRBV7-9
CDR3aa: ASSSQDRARNQPQH; len: 14; j_gene: TRBJ1-5; v_gene: TRBV21-1
CDR3aa: ASSLVNRELNSPLH; len: 14; j_gene: TRBJ1-6; v_gene: TRBV5-1
CDR3aa: ASSRNPTGGDEQY; len: 13; j_gene: TRBJ2-7; v_gene: TRBV11-2
CDR3aa: ASSIQASSYNEQF; len: 13; j_gene: TRBJ2-1; v_gene: TRBV19
CDR3aa: ASSPGRDQPQH; len: 11; j_gene: TRBJ1-5; v_gene: TRBV18
CDR3aa: ASSPSGGLAKNIQY; len: 14; j_gene: TRBJ2-4; v_gene: TRBV4-1
CDR3aa: ASSSQPPGLGGTDTQY; len: 16; j_gene: TRBJ2-3; v_gene: TRBV11-3
CDR3aa: ASAGQGYGYGYT; len: 12; j_gene: TRBJ1-2; v_gene: TRBV2
CDR3aa: ASSEGRIYEQY; len: 11; j_gene: TRBJ2-7; v_gene: TRBV6-5
CDR3aa: ASILGQGYTGELF; len: 13; j_gene: TRBJ2-2; v_gene: TRBV7-2
CDR3aa: ASSFLASLNNEQF; len: 13; j_gene: TRBJ2-1; v_gene: TRBV7-9
CDR3aa: ASSFSGRGSGELF; len: 13; j_gene: TRBJ2-2; v_gene: TRBV5-1
CDR3aa: ASSLQGSGYYNEQF; len: 14; j_gene: TRBJ2-1; v_gene: TRBV7-6
CDR3aa: ASSGRTIDTQY; len: 11; j_gene: TRBJ2-3; v_gene: TRBV7-2
CDR3aa: ASSRRARPLQETQY; len: 14; j_gene: TRBJ2-5; v_gene: TRBV9
CDR3aa: ASSRGGGTYNEQF; len: 13; j_gene: TRBJ2-1; v_gene: TRBV7-3
CDR3aa: ASSPDLIDTQY; len: 11; j_gene: TRBJ2-3; v_gene: TRBV18
CDR3aa: ASKLGAAENTEAF; len: 13; j_gene: TRBJ1-1; v_gene: TRBV6-6
CDR3aa: ASSPLPRQGEETQY; len: 14; j_gene: TRBJ2-5; v_gene: TRBV18
CDR3aa: ASSPIIWGPGGSRETQY; len: 17; j_gene: TRBJ2-5; v_gene: TRBV28
CDR3aa: ASSYHRGRMNTEAF; len: 14; j_gene: TRBJ1-1; v_gene: TRBV7-9
CDR3aa: ASSLGSTGTDTQY; len: 13; j_gene: TRBJ2-3; v_gene: TRBV11-3
CDR3aa: ASSGGFGYT; len: 9; j_gene: TRBJ1-2; v_gene: TRBV6-5
CDR3aa: ASSLNPTGGLTEAL; len: 14; j_gene: TRBJ1-1; v_gene: TRBV27
CDR3aa: ASSRLGGPNTGELF; len: 14; j_gene: TRBJ2-2; v_gene: TRBV7-2
CDR3aa: ASSVDRGPSYNEQF; len: 14; j_gene: TRBJ2-1; v_gene: TRBV9
CDR3aa: ASSLRGGSTDTQY; len: 13; j_gene: TRBJ2-3; v_gene: TRBV27
CDR3aa: ASSTRQGTSQETQY; len: 14; j_gene: TRBJ2-5; v_gene: TRBV7-8
CDR3aa: ASSPTGGQGNTEAF; len: 14; j_gene: TRBJ1-1; v_gene: TRBV5-5
CDR3aa: ASSVMQGNTEAF; len: 12; j_gene: TRBJ1-1; v_gene: TRBV9
CDR3aa: ASSAGMEGSQPQH; len: 13; j_gene: TRBJ1-5; v_gene: TRBV9